The rows below give T cell receptor beta chains drawn from one sample of a study of blood T cell repertoires in COVID-19. TCRdb keeps only in-frame clones here, not all; method: immunoSEQ multiplex PCR. The top ten hold about 3% of the sample, which has around 340,000 clones, about 83% seen once. The sample was peripheral blood. The receptors here all came from a man aged 25-45 years with active or convalescent COVID-19. The conserved cysteine and the conserved F or W are not part of the CDR3 here. Fields, in order: V gene, CDR3 length, J gene, CDR3 protein.

TRBV24-1	9	TRBJ1-4	ATSEGGKLF
TRBV18	15	TRBJ1-6	ASSPPRSQGPNSPLH
TRBV9	14	TRBJ2-5	ASSVEAGLKEETQY
TRBV11-3	12	TRBJ2-1	ASSWGQGGNEQF
TRBV2	10	TRBJ2-5	ASGEQGETQY
TRBV4-1	19	TRBJ1-6	ASSQGPLRNRASSYNSPLH
TRBV6-2/TRBV6-3	11	TRBJ1-1	ASSVGRATEAF
TRBV5-1	12	TRBJ2-3	ASSWREPTDTQY
TRBV27	12	TRBJ2-7	ASSPTGGSYEQY
TRBV6-2/TRBV6-3	9	TRBJ1-2	ASSGRDGYT
TRBV7-9	13	TRBJ1-5	ASSPGTGTGQPQH
TRBV3-1/TRBV3-2	14	TRBJ1-6	ASSPPAGSYNSPLH
TRBV11-2	15	TRBJ2-3	ASSLDRGRRGADTQY
TRBV29-1	11	TRBJ2-3	SVGTGFTDTQY
TRBV6-5	12	TRBJ1-1	ASRPTGQNTEAF
TRBV29-1	11	TRBJ1-3	SVSETGGNTIY
TRBV11-2	16	TRBJ2-1	ASSLPTTSGGAVNEQF
TRBV6-1	14	TRBJ1-6	ASSEAGRRGSSPLH
TRBV5-8	13	TRBJ2-7	ASKNLRGGIYEQY
TRBV4-1	16	TRBJ2-1	ASSQDSPLISSYNEQF
TRBV5-6	13	TRBJ2-7	ASSSPFAGLYEQY
TRBV18	16	TRBJ1-5	ASSREIGTGIGNQPQH
TRBV6-4	11	TRBJ1-6	ASSRELNSPLH
TRBV28	12	TRBJ1-5	ASRPGGTVQPQH
TRBV21-1	18	TRBJ2-3	ASSSQGRRLAGGPADTQY
TRBV4-2	17	TRBJ2-5	ASSQPLAGEVRGWETQY
TRBV9	14	TRBJ1-1	ASSAPPGQMNTEAF
TRBV5-1	13	TRBJ2-1	ASSLVDPGSYEQF
TRBV25-1	13	TRBJ1-1	ASQTLAGEFTEAF
TRBV12-5	13	TRBJ2-1	ASGHGTGSLGEQF
TRBV27	11	TRBJ2-2	ASSLGGTGELF
TRBV5-1	12	TRBJ1-6	ASSLTGGNSPLH
TRBV19	13	TRBJ1-6	ASSTYRGSNSPLH
TRBV28	12	TRBJ2-2	ASRPGLNTGELF
TRBV15	10	TRBJ1-5	ATSVRNQPQH
TRBV5-4	12	TRBJ1-2	ASSGRGIGNGYT
TRBV7-9	12	TRBJ2-2	ASSLSVQGGELF
TRBV11-1	12	TRBJ2-3	ASSPDRSTDTQY
TRBV11-2	15	TRBJ1-4	ASSSGFGAKNEEKLF
TRBV5-4	14	TRBJ2-2	ASSLAGWGNTGELF
TRBV7-2	11	TRBJ2-7	ASSSREGYEQY
TRBV11-1	13	TRBJ2-7	ASSFTPRDIHEQY
TRBV5-6	12	TRBJ2-5	ASSQQGARETQY
TRBV23-1	11	TRBJ2-7	APWTSGLYEQY
TRBV7-2	14	TRBJ2-1	ASSLRLAGAAWEQF
TRBV20-1	13	TRBJ2-1	SASQGRQVYNEQF
TRBV19	14	TRBJ1-6	ASSIVPGSSNSPLH